This T cell receptor (beta chain) was recovered during a study of T cell responses to AZD1222 COVID-19 vaccine. General study findings and limits: In a largely white British group with more females than males, clonal diversity was possibly underestimated.

Worth noting for this clone: The antigen is undetermined.

Germline CDR1 KGHSH, CDR2 LQKENI. V gave up 5 bases and J gave up 2 bases, with 5 bases separating them. The CDR3 is 12 amino acids. Using immunoSEQ multiplex PCR, the repertoire was profiled, and TCRdb retains in-frame clones only, with some absent. Of around 120,000 clones in the sample, 85% to 95% were seen once. The chain combines TRBV18 with TRBJ2-3; D is uncertain. Source: peripheral blood, taken on day 0 of AZD1222 vaccination. This clonotype originated in an adult in good health. CDR3 amino acids: CASSISTDTQYF. CDR3 sequence (DNA): TGTGCCAGCTCAATCTCCACAGATACGCAGTATTTT.